What follows are 32 T cell receptor beta chains derived from one specimen sequenced in a study of cytomegalovirus exposure and HLA in healthy donors. The study ran its PCR with 60 Vbeta and 13 Jbeta primers. Clones were sequenced by immunoSEQ multiplex PCR, and TCRdb holds only the in-frame ones, with some missing. The sample carries around 110,000 clones, roughly 79% recorded once. The sample taken for sequencing was PBMCs. The receptors stem from a woman aged 18-35 years in good health and CMV-seronegative.

The rearrangement uses TRBV5-6 and TRBJ2-7; D gene unclear. Germline assignment: CDR1 SGHDT and CDR2 YYEEEE. The V end lost 0 bases, the J end lost 3 bases, and 4 bases lay between the germline ends. CDR3 size: 12 residues. The CDR3 DNA follows: TGTGCCAGCAGCTTGGACATCTACGAGCAGTACTTC. Residues: CASSLDIYEQYF. Full variable domain (outside the CDR3, taken from reference TRBV5-6 and TRBJ2-7): DAGVTQSPTHLIKTRGQQVTLRCSPKSGHDTVSWYQQALGQGPQFIFQYYEEEERQRGNFPDRFSGHQFPNYSSELNVNALLLGDSALYLCASSLDIYEQYFGPGTRLTVT.

This sequence joins TRBV15 and TRBJ1-2; D may be TRBD1 (6 bases). The V end lost 1 base, the J end lost 8 bases, and 14 bases lay between the germline ends. Per germline, CDR1 LNHNV and CDR2 YYDKDF (reference sequence). This CDR3 is built from 14 residues. This CDR3 is CATSRVGGSRGYTF. In DNA, the CDR3 is TGTGCCACCAGCAGAGTTGGGGGCTCCAGGGGCTACACCTTC. The full variable domain, rest sourced from reference TRBV15 and TRBJ1-2, is DAMVIQNPRYQVTQFGKPVTLSCSQTLNHNVMYWYQQKSSQAPKLLFHYYDKDFNNEADTPDNFQSRRPNTSFCFLDIRSPGLGDTAMYLCATSRVGGSRGYTFGSGTRLTVV.

The chain joins TRBV5-6 to TRBJ1-1; 8 bases line up with TRBD1. The CDR3 sequence is 11 residues long. V gave up 4 bases and J gave up 8 bases; unmatched junction bases: 1. CDR1 and CDR2 from the germline V gene are SGHDT and YYEEEE. CDR3 protein: CASSRDREAFF. The CDR3 nucleotides are TGTGCCAGCAGCCGGGACAGGGAAGCTTTCTTT.

This rearrangement joins TRBV5-4 to TRBJ2-1; 8 nucleotides agree with TRBD1. Germline trimming cut 4 bases from V and 1 base from J; bases unmatched to any gene: 7. Germline CDR1 SGHNT, CDR2 YYREEE (reference sequence). The CDR3 consists of 16 residues. DNA of the CDR3: TGTGCCAGCAGCCAACAACAGGGGGAGTCCTACAATGAGCAGTTCTTC. Its translation: CASSQQQGESYNEQFF.

This sequence joins TRBV29-1 and TRBJ1-2; possibly TRBD1 for D (5 bases). The CDR3 loop spans 10 amino acids. Trimming took off 8 bases at V and 6 bases at J, with 10 bases between the two ends. Germline-derived CDR1 and CDR2 are SQVTM and ANQGSEA. CDR3 bases: TGCAGCTCCTGGGGGGATGGCTACACCTTC. This gives the protein CSSWGDGYTF.

This sequence joins TRBV27 and TRBJ1-1; TRBD1 aligns across 11 bases. Germline trimming cut 5 bases from V and 0 bases from J; bases unmatched to any gene: 5. CDR3 length: 16 residues. Germline V gene lookup returns CDR1 MNHEY and CDR2 SMNVEV (reference sequence). DNA for the CDR3: TGTGCCAGCAGTCCAGGGACAGGGGGAATGAACACTGAAGCTTTCTTT. This encodes CASSPGTGGMNTEAFF.

The chain joins TRBV27 to TRBJ1-1, with TRBD1 matching 8 bases. The CDR3 loop spans 13 amino acids. Germline V gene sequence: CDR1 MNHEY, CDR2 SMNVEV (reference sequence). Trimming at V came to 5 bases and at J to 4 bases, leaving 3 bases not matched to a gene. The CDR3 loop is CASSLTGGTEAFF. The CDR3 DNA is TGTGCCAGCAGTCTCACAGGGGGCACTGAAGCTTTCTTT.

The chain combines TRBV2 with TRBJ1-5; TRBD1 aligns across 8 bases. CDR3 size: 14 residues. Trimming took 2 bases from V and 7 from J; bases not matched to a gene: 4. The V gene's germline CDR1 is SNHLY and CDR2 FYNNEI. CDR3 sequence (DNA): TGTGCCAGCAGTGAAATGACAGGGGAACAGCCCCAGCATTTT. Residues: CASSEMTGEQPQHF.

CDR3 loop: CASSPRGSATNEKLFF. DNA for the CDR3: TGTGCCAGCAGTCCCAGGGGGAGTGCAACTAATGAAAAACTGTTTTTT. The V call is TRBV28, the J call TRBJ1-4, with TRBD1 matching over 7 bases. This CDR3 contains 16 residues. The germline CDR1 and CDR2 sequences are MDHEN and SYDVKM. V gave up 5 bases and J gave up 0 bases; unmatched junction bases: 6. The full variable domain, its missing parts supplied by reference TRBV28 and TRBJ1-4, is DVKVTQSSRYLVKRTGEKVFLECVQDMDHENMFWYRQDPGLGLRLIYFSYDVKMKEKGDIPEGYSVSREKKERFSLILESASTNQTSMYLCASSPRGSATNEKLFFGSGTQLSVL.

This clone was seen more than once but under ten times. This chain links TRBV5-1 with TRBJ1-2, with TRBD1 identical over 11 bases. The J segment lost 5 bases and the V segment lost 2 bases, leaving 8 bases of the junction unmatched. The germline V gene has CDR1 SGHRS and CDR2 YFSETQ. There are 16 residues in the CDR3. Here the CDR3 DNA reads TGCGCCAGCAGCTTCCGGACAGGGGGCGCGGCGTATGGCTACACCTTC. Translating it yields CASSFRTGGAAYGYTF.

This clone has just a few counts. The V call is TRBV27, the J call TRBJ1-4; D is undetermined. The germline CDR1 and CDR2 sequences are MNHEY and SMNVEV (reference sequence). This CDR3 contains 12 residues. V lost 5 bases and J lost 5, with 6 bases in between. CDR3 in amino acids: CASSPLNEKLFF. For the CDR3, the DNA is TGTGCCAGCAGTCCACTAAATGAAAAACTGTTTTTT.

The rearrangement links TRBV27 to TRBJ1-1, with 12 positions matching TRBD1. Germline-derived CDR1 and CDR2 are MNHEY and SMNVEV (reference sequence). Trimming at V came to 3 bases and at J to 0 bases, leaving 5 bases not matched to a gene. This CDR3 region has 17 residues. The CDR3 spells CASSFWGQGAMNTEAFF. CDR3 coding DNA: TGTGCCAGCAGTTTCTGGGGACAGGGGGCGATGAACACTGAAGCTTTCTTT.

The chain's CDR3 is CASSYLLRGGNTEAFF. The CDR3 DNA reads as TGTGCCAGCAGTTACCTCCTGAGAGGGGGAAACACTGAAGCTTTCTTT. The V and J genes are TRBV6-5 and TRBJ1-1; possible D gene TRBD1, 6 bases. The CDR3 extends over 16 amino acids. CDR1 MNHEY and CDR2 SVGAGI come from the germline V gene. The ends were cut back, 2 bases at V and 2 bases at J, with 15 bases in the middle.

The chain employs TRBV2 and TRBJ1-5, with D possibly matching TRBD1 (5 bases). The CDR3 has 14 residues. Germline-derived CDR1 and CDR2 are SNHLY and FYNNEI. Trimming took off 11 bases at V and 3 bases at J, with 17 bases between the two ends. The CDR3 region is CAHGVGGNNQPQHF. The DNA of the CDR3 is TGTGCCCACGGGGTGGGGGGGAACAATCAGCCCCAGCATTTT.

This rearrangement joins TRBV9 to TRBJ1-4; 7 bases align to TRBD1. Trimming at V came to 3 bases and at J to 2 bases, leaving 4 bases not matched to a gene. In germline, CDR1 is SGDLS, CDR2 YYNGEE. The CDR3 has 15 amino acids. The CDR3 bases are TGTGCCAGCAGCGAGACAGGGAGCACTAATGAAAAACTGTTTTTT. Its protein is CASSETGSTNEKLFF.

The V and J genes are TRBV6-5 and TRBJ2-7; 9 bases match TRBD1. This CDR3 has 14 amino acids. After removal of 7 bases from V and 4 bases from J, the junction contained 8 bases not matched to a gene. Germline CDR1 and CDR2: MNHEY and SVGAGI. In nucleotides, the CDR3 is TGTGCCAGCACCACGGACAGGGGAGGATACGAGCAGTACTTC. Encoded protein: CASTTDRGGYEQYF.

The genes are TRBV14 and TRBJ2-4; 11 bases line up with TRBD1. The CDR3 has 15 amino acids. Trimming cost V 4 bases and J 7 bases; bases outside gene matches: 6. Germline V CDR1 and CDR2: SGHDN, FVKESK. CDR3 sequence: CASSPGTGGKNIQYF. In DNA form, the CDR3 reads TGTGCCAGCAGCCCGGGGACAGGGGGGAAGAACATTCAGTACTTC.

The chain has TRBV19 and TRBJ1-2; TRBD1 might be the D (5 bases). Deletions cut 2 bases from V and 0 bases from J, with 10 bases between. The CDR3 is 15 amino acids. CDR1 and CDR2 (germline): LNHDA, SQIVND (reference sequence). CDR3 in amino acids: CASSIIGAANYGYTF. DNA of the CDR3: TGTGCCAGTAGTATAATTGGGGCCGCTAACTATGGCTACACCTTC.

V gene TRBV5-1 combines with J gene TRBJ1-2; 7 bases agree with TRBD1. CDR1 and CDR2 (germline): SGHRS, YFSETQ. This CDR3 contains 12 residues. V gave up 7 bases and J gave up 4 bases; unmatched junction bases: 4. CDR3 sequence: CASYEGAYGYTF. The CDR3 DNA reads as TGCGCCAGCTACGAGGGGGCCTATGGCTACACCTTC.

The chain recombines TRBV4-1 with TRBJ2-7; a weak D match, TRBD1 (7 bases). CDR1 is MGHRA and CDR2 is YSYEKL in the germline V gene. Trimming removed 0 bases from V and 5 bases from J, with 14 bases in between. The CDR3 has 15 residues. CDR3 coding DNA: TGCGCCAGCAGCCAAGAGGGTGGAGGGGGCGACGAGCAGTACTTC. Protein: CASSQEGGGGDEQYF.

This clone came up a few times. This chain connects TRBV7-6 to TRBJ2-7; 8 positions agree with TRBD1. V gave up 0 bases and J gave up 2 bases; unmatched junction bases: 3. CDR3 length equals 15 residues. The germline CDR1 and CDR2 sequences are SGHVS and FNYEAQ. The CDR3 sequence is CASSLATGAAYEQYF. The CDR3 DNA reads TGTGCCAGCAGCTTAGCGACAGGGGCGGCCTACGAGCAGTACTTC.

This clone was seen a few times. V and J are TRBV7-9 and TRBJ2-3; possible D gene TRBD2, 5 bases. V was trimmed by 1 base and J by 11 bases, leaving 7 bases between them. Germline CDR1 is SEHNR and CDR2 is FQNEAQ (reference sequence). The CDR3 extends over 11 amino acids. The CDR3 is CASSLVGRQYF. As DNA, the CDR3 is TGTGCCAGCAGCTTAGTGGGGAGGCAGTATTTT.

The CDR3 nucleotides read TGTGCCACCAGCAAGCGACAGGGATCGTTAGGCTACACCTTC. Its translation: CATSKRQGSLGYTF. The chain couples TRBV15 to TRBJ1-2; 7 nucleotides line up with TRBD1. This CDR3 spans 14 amino acids. Germline V CDR1 and CDR2: LNHNV, YYDKDF (reference sequence). V was clipped by 4 bases and J by 8 bases; unmatched bases: 10. Filled out from reference TRBV15 and TRBJ1-2, the complete variable domain reads DAMVIQNPRYQVTQFGKPVTLSCSQTLNHNVMYWYQQKSSQAPKLLFHYYDKDFNNEADTPDNFQSRRPNTSFCFLDIRSPGLGDTAMYLCATSKRQGSLGYTFGSGTRLTVV.

The chain has TRBV2 and TRBJ1-3; D may be TRBD1 (5 bases). The CDR3 consists of 13 residues. Germline V gene sequence: CDR1 SNHLY, CDR2 FYNNEI. Trimming took 6 bases from V and 0 from J, leaving 6 bases between them. In nucleotides, the CDR3 is TGTGCCAGCAGAGGGGACTCTGGAAACACCATATATTTT. Translating gives CASRGDSGNTIYF.

This clone was counted a few times. This chain joins TRBV2 and TRBJ1-3; 9 nucleotides align to TRBD1. The J segment lost 2 bases and the V segment lost 6 bases, leaving 5 bases of the junction unmatched. From germline, CDR1 is SNHLY and CDR2 FYNNEI. CDR3 length equals 15 residues. The CDR3 bases are TGTGCCAGCAGAGAGGACAGGGGAACTGGAAACACCATATATTTT. This encodes CASREDRGTGNTIYF.

V is TRBV28 and J is TRBJ2-5; TRBD1 matches at 8 bases. The germline V gene encodes CDR1 MDHEN and CDR2 SYDVKM. CDR3 length: 17 residues. J gave up 2 bases and V 4 bases, and 12 bases lay outside the gene matches. The CDR3 nucleotides read TGTGCCAGCAGTTCAGTCCCGGGGACAGGACGTCAAGAGACCCAGTACTTC. Residues: CASSSVPGTGRQETQYF.

J is TRBJ1-1 and V is TRBV10-3; D unresolved. Germline lookup yields CDR1 ENHRY and CDR2 SYGVKD. There are 12 residues in the CDR3. V lost 3 bases and J 11 bases, leaving 13 bases between the germline ends. The CDR3 DNA sequence: TGTGCCATCAGTGAAACACGCCTGAGGGCTTTCTTT. It yields the protein CAISETRLRAFF.

The rearrangement joins TRBV7-9 to TRBJ1-5, with TRBD1 identical over 9 bases. The J segment lost 7 bases and the V segment lost 5 bases, leaving 9 bases of the junction unmatched. Germline CDR1 SEHNR, CDR2 FQNEAQ (reference sequence). This CDR3 has 15 residues. The CDR3 loop reads CASSAPGQGVQPQHF. The CDR3 DNA sequence: TGTGCCAGCAGCGCCCCGGGACAGGGCGTCCAGCCCCAGCATTTT.

The gene calls are TRBV5-1 and TRBJ1-4; D remains unclear. CDR1 and CDR2 from the germline V gene are SGHRS and YFSETQ. CDR3 length equals 15 residues. Trimming cost V 0 bases and J 4 bases, with 10 bases left between them. Here the CDR3 reads CASSLDGQYNEKLFF. CDR3 sequence (DNA): TGCGCCAGCAGCTTGGATGGGCAGTATAATGAAAAACTGTTTTTT.

The genes are TRBV30 and TRBJ2-3, with 7 bases aligning to TRBD2. The germline gives CDR1 GTSNPN, CDR2 SVGIG (reference sequence). V shed 2 bases and J 5 bases; nucleotides not matched to a gene: 4. The CDR3 length is 13 residues. The CDR3 region has the DNA TGTGCCTGGAGTACAGGACTAGGAGATACGCAGTATTTT. It yields the protein CAWSTGLGDTQYF.

This clone came up a few times. The CDR3, as DNA: TGTGCCAGCAGTTATGGACAGCTTAATGAAAAACTGTTTTTT. It yields the protein CASSYGQLNEKLFF. The rearrangement joins TRBV6-5 to TRBJ1-4; D possibly corresponds to TRBD1 (6 bases). Germline CDR1 and CDR2: MNHEY and SVGAGI. CDR3 length equals 14 residues. Trimming stripped 3 bases from V and 4 bases from J, with 9 bases between.

V usage is TRBV5-1 and J usage is TRBJ2-7; TRBD1 aligns across 8 bases. This CDR3 region has 15 residues. V lost 0 bases, J lost 0 bases, and 2 bases stayed unmatched. From germline, CDR1 is SGHRS and CDR2 YFSETQ. This CDR3 reads CASSLGTGISYEQYF. DNA for the CDR3: TGCGCCAGCAGCTTGGGGACAGGGATCTCCTACGAGCAGTACTTC.